This TCR beta chain was captured in a study of cytomegalovirus exposure and HLA in healthy donors. Study outcomes and limitations: Cytomegalovirus association was assigned to some 160 TCR beta chains.

Comment on this clone: Its antigen is not identified.

The CDR3 sequence is 15 residues long. With 4 bases clipped from V and 6 bases from J, the junction kept 7 bases outside the gene matches. Germline CDR1 is SGHRS and CDR2 is YFSETQ. Amplification used 60 Vbeta primers and 13 Jbeta primers. Here immunoSEQ multiplex PCR was the method, and the copy in TCRdb shows in-frame clones only, minus some. The sample records some 130,000 clones, around 73% being singletons. The sample taken for sequencing was PBMCs. The TCR comes from a man aged 50-60 years in good health and CMV-seronegative. The V and J genes are TRBV5-1 and TRBJ2-1, with 10 bases aligning to TRBD2. The CDR3 sequence: CASSPASGSGNEQFF. Here the CDR3 DNA reads TGCGCCAGCAGCCCGGCTAGCGGGAGTGGCAATGAGCAGTTCTTC.